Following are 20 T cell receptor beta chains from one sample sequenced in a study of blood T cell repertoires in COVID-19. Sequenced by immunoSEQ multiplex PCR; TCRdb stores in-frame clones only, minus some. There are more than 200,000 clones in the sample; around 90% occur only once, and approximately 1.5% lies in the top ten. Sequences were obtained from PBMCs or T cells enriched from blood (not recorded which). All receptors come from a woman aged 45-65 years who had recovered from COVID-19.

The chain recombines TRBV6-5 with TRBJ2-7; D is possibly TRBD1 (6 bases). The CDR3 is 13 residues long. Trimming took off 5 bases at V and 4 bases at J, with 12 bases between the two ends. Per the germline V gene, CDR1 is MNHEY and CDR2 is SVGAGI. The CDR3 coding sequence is TGTGCCAGCAGTAAGGACCAGGGGTACGAGCAGTACTTC. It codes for CASSKDQGYEQYF.

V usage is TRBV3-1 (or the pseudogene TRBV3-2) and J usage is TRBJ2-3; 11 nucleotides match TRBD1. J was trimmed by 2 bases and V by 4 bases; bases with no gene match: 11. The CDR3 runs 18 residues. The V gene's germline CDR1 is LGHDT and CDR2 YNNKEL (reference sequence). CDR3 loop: CASSLGQGAQEITDTQYF. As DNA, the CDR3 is TGTGCCAGCAGCCTAGGACAGGGGGCACAGGAAATCACAGATACGCAGTATTTT.

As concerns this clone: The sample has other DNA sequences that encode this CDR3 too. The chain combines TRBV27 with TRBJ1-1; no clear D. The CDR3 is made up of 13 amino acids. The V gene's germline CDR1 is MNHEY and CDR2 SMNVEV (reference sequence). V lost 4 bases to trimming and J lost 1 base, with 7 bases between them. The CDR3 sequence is CASSWGENTEAFF. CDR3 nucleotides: TGTGCCAGCAGTTGGGGAGAGAACACTGAAGCTTTCTTT.

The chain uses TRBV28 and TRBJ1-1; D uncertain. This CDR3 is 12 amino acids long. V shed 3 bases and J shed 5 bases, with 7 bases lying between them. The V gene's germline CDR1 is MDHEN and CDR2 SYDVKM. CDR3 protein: CASSFGDTEAFF. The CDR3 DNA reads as TGTGCCAGCAGTTTCGGGGATACTGAAGCTTTCTTT.

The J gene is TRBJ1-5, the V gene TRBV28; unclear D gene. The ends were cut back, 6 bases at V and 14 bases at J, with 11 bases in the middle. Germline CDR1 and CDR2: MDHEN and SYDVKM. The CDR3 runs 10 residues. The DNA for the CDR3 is TGTGCCAGCAGGTCGGGGAGGGAGCATTTT. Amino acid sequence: CASRSGREHF.

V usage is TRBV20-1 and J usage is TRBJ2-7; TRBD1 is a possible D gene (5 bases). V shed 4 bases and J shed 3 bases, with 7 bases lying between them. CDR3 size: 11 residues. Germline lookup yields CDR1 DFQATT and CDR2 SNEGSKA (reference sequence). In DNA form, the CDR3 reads TGCAGTGCTACGGACAACTACGAGCAGTACTTC. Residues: CSATDNYEQYF.

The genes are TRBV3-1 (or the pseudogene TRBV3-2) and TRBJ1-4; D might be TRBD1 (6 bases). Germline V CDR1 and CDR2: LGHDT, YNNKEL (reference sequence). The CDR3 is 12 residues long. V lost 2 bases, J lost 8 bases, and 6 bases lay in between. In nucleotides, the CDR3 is TGTGCCAGCAGCCAACAGGGGGAAAAACTGTTTTTT. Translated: CASSQQGEKLFF.

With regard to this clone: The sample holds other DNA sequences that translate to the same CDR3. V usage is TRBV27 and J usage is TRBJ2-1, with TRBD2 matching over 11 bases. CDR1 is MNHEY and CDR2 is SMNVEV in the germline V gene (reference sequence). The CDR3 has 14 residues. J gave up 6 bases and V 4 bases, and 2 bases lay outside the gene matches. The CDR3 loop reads CASSSGLAGNEQFF. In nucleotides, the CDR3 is TGTGCCAGCAGTTCAGGACTAGCGGGCAATGAGCAGTTCTTC.

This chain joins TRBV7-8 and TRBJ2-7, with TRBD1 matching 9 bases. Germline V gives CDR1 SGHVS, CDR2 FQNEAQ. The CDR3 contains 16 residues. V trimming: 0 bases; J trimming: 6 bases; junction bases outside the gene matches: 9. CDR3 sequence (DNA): TGTGCCAGCAGCTTAGCCCCTCGGACAGGGGCGTCCGAGCAGTACTTC. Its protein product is CASSLAPRTGASEQYF.

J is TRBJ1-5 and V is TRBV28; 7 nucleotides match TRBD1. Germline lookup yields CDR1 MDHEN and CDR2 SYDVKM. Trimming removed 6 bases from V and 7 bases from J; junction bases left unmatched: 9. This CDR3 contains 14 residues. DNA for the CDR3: TGTGCCAGCAGCCCTCGAACAGGGGTCCAGCCCCAGCATTTT. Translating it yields CASSPRTGVQPQHF. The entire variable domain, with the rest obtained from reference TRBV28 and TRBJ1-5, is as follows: DVKVTQSSRYLVKRTGEKVFLECVQDMDHENMFWYRQDPGLGLRLIYFSYDVKMKEKGDIPEGYSVSREKKERFSLILESASTNQTSMYLCASSPRTGVQPQHFGDGTRLSIL.

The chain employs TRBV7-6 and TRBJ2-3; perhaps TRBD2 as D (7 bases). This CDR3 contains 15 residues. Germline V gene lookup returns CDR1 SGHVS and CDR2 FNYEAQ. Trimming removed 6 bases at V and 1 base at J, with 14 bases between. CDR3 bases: TGTGCCAGCAGTTCGACGGGGGGCCGCACAGATACGCAGTATTTT. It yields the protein CASSSTGGRTDTQYF.

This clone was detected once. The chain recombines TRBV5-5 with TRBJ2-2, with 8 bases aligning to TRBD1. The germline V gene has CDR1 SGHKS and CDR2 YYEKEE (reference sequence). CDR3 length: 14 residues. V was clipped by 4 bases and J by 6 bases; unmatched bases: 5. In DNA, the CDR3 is TGTGCCAGCAGCAATCAACAGGGGGCCGGGGAGCTGTTTTTT. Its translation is CASSNQQGAGELFF. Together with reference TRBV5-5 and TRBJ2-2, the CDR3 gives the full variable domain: DAGVTQSPTHLIKTRGQQVTLRCSPISGHKSVSWYQQVLGQGPQFIFQYYEKEERGRGNFPDRFSARQFPNYSSELNVNALLLGDSALYLCASSNQQGAGELFFGEGSRLTVL.

The CDR3 nucleotides are TGTGCCAGCTCACCAGGGGAAGGGCGGATAGCGGGAGAGGGGGTACAGTACTTC. This sequence encodes CASSPGEGRIAGEGVQYF. The chain carries TRBV18 and TRBJ2-4; TRBD2 matches at 9 bases. Unmatched junction bases numbered 21, after V lost 2 bases and J lost 13 bases. Germline V gene data show CDR1 as KGHSH and CDR2 as LQKENI. This CDR3 contains 18 residues.

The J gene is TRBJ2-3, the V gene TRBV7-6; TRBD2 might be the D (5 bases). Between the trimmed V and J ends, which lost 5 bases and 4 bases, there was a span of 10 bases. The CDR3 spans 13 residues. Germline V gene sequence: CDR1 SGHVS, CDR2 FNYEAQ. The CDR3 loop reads CASSTISADTQYF. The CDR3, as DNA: TGTGCCAGCAGCACTATTAGCGCAGATACGCAGTATTTT.

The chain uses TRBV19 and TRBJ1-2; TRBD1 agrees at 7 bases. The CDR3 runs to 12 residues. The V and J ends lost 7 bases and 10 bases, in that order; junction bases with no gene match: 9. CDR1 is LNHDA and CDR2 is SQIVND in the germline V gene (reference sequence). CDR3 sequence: CASMNRGWLYTF. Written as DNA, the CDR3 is TGTGCCAGTATGAACAGGGGCTGGCTCTACACCTTC.

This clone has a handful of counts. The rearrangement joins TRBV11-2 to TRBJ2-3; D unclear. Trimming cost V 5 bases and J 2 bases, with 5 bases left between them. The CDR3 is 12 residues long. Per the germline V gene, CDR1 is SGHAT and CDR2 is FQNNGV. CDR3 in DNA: TGTGCCAGCAGCCTTATCACAGATACGCAGTATTTT. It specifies CASSLITDTQYF.

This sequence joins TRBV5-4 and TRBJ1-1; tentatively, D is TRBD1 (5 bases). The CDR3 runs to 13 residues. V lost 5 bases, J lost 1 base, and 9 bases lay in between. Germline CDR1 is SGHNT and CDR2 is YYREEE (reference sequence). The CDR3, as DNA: TGTGCCAGCAGAGAAACAGGGAACACTGAAGCTTTCTTT. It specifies CASRETGNTEAFF.

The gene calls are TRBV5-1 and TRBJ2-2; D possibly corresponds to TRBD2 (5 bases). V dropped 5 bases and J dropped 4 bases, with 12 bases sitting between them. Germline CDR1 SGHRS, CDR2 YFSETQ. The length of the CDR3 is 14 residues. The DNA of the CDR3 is TGCGCCAGCAGTGGTGGGAGCCTCACCGGGGAGCTGTTTTTT. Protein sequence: CASSGGSLTGELFF.

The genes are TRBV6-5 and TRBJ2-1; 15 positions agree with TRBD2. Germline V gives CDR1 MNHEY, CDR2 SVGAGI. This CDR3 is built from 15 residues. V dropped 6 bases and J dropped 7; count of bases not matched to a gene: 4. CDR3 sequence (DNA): TGTGCCAGCAGGCCCGGACTAGCGGGAGGGAATGAGCAGTTCTTC. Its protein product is CASRPGLAGGNEQFF.

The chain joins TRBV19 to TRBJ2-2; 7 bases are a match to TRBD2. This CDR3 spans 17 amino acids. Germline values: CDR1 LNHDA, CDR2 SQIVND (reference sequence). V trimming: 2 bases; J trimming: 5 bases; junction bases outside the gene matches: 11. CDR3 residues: CASSIPFGGFLTGELFF. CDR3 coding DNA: TGTGCCAGTAGTATACCCTTCGGGGGGTTTCTGACCGGGGAGCTGTTTTTT.